This TCR beta chain was identified during a study of chemoradiotherapy in HPV16-positive cancers. Study-level background: A couple of HPV16-positive patients' cells yielded candidate HPV-specific clones and common motifs.

V lost 0 bases to trimming and J lost 8 bases, with 16 bases between them. Germline lookup yields CDR1 LGHNA and CDR2 YSLEER. CDR3 length: 15 residues. As regards this clone: Antigen unknown.

Repertoires were sampled repeatedly during chemoradiotherapy. Findings of the study overall: During treatment, candidate HPV-specific clones and E7-related motifs expanded in tumor.

Sequencing was performed with immunoSEQ multiplex PCR; in TCRdb, only in-frame clones are kept and a portion is missing. Altogether 10,000 or so clones are present, roughly four fifths being singletons, with the ten largest covering around 2.8%. Sequencing was performed on blood, taken from a patient who underwent chemoradiotherapy. This clonotype originated in a human donor with HPV-associated anogenital cancer. This chain joins TRBV4-3 and TRBJ1-2; D possibly corresponds to TRBD1 (6 bases). In DNA, the CDR3 is TGCGCCAGCAGCCAAGAATGGGCAGGGGCGCGCGGCTACACCTTC. This sequence encodes CASSQEWAGARGYTF.